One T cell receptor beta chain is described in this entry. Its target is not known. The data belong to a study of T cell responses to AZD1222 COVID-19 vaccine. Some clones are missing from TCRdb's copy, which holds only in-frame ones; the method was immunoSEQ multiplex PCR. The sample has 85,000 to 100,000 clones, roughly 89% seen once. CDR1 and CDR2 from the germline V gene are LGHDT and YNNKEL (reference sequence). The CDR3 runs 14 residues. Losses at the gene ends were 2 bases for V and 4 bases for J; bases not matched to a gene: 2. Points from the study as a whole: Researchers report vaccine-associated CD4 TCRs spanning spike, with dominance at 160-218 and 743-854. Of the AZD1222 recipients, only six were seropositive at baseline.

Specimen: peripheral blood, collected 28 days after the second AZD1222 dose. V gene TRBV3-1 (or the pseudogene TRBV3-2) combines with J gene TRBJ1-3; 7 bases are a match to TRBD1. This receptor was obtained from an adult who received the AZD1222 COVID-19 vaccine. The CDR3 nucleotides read TGTGCCAGCAGCCAACAGGGGGTGGGAAACACCATATATTTT. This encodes CASSQQGVGNTIYF.